This T cell receptor (beta chain) was observed in a study of shared clonotypes between healthy human individuals. TCRdb's copy holds only in-frame clones and misses some; the assay was immunoSEQ multiplex PCR. The sample holds roughly 2.1 million clones; roughly 91% are singletons and the top ten take 1.5% to 2%. The naive CD8 fraction comprised CD45RO-negative cells positively selected for CCR7 and excluded terminally differentiated effector memory CD45RA+ cells. The CDR3 is made up of 15 amino acids. The V gene's germline CDR1 is SGHRS and CDR2 YFSETQ. V gave up 4 bases and J gave up 0 bases, with 13 bases separating them. Study conclusions and caveats: Generation probability values for non-shared clonotypes were lower than those for clonotypes shared by all four donors.

Worth noting for this clone: Its antigen remains unknown.

The sample taken for sequencing was naive CD8+ T cells from PBMCs. The receptor was isolated from a man between 18 and 29 years old in good health. Some clones in this sample may be carry-over from other donors' samples. V usage is TRBV5-1 and J usage is TRBJ1-1; possible D gene TRBD1, 6 bases. The DNA of the CDR3 is TGCGCCAGCAGCCCCTTACAGGGAGTGAACACTGAAGCTTTCTTT. This sequence encodes CASSPLQGVNTEAFF.